This is a list of T cell receptor beta chains from one sample in a study of human T cells and chemical hapten exposure. Each CDR3 protein is one row after TCRdb ran MiXCR on the RACE reads. The sample lists some 40,000 distinct CDR3 sequences, approximately 4% occurring once. Sequenced material: whole blood. These TCRs come from a human donor in good health. Some clones in this sample may be carry-over from other donors' samples. CDR3s include the opening cysteine and the closing phenylalanine or tryptophan. A D gene is named only where the DNA matches it firmly. A clone size is listed for some rows: how often the clone was seen (once, few, many), or a class if it is expanded.

CDR3 length	V gene	J gene	D gene	clone size	CDR3 protein
15	TRBV28	TRBJ2-7	TRBD2	many	CASSPGTSVAYEQYF
16	TRBV9	TRBJ2-2	TRBD1	few	CASSAWTGGNTGELFF
16	TRBV4-1	TRBJ1-5	TRBD1	NA	CASSQAVQGAYQPQHF
13	TRBV25-1	TRBJ2-7	TRBD2	many	CASSLSGVPEQYF
12	TRBV28	TRBJ2-1	TRBD1	many	CATSIGTGSEFF
13	TRBV5-1	TRBJ2-1	NA	many	CASSLEGRNEQFF
14	TRBV4-2	TRBJ1-5	NA	many	CASSFGQSNQPQHF
16	TRBV6-5	TRBJ2-3	NA	many	CASSPTPGGGTDTQYF
17	TRBV30	TRBJ2-6	NA	few	CAWSPPGANSGANVLTF
12	TRBV28	TRBJ1-1	NA	many	CASSSGMSEAFF
15	TRBV20-1	TRBJ2-7	TRBD1	many	CSARDWGQGGYEQYF
14	TRBV7-9	TRBJ1-1	NA	many	CASSLETRHTEAFF
14	TRBV5-6	TRBJ1-2	TRBD1	many	CASSLTGGAGGYTF
12	TRBV5-8	TRBJ1-6	NA	many	CASSHSRSPLHF
17	TRBV23-1	TRBJ2-7	NA	NA	CASSQYPGLALAYEQYF
16	TRBV5-6	TRBJ2-6	NA	many	CASSSPGSSGANVLTF
17	TRBV4-2	TRBJ2-3	NA	many	CASSQPTGLTGTDTQYF
18	TRBV7-9	TRBJ2-1	TRBD2	NA	CASSPGTHGLAGYNEQFF
13	TRBV14	TRBJ2-7	NA	many	CASRPTGPGEQYF
15	TRBV5-5	TRBJ1-4	TRBD1	many	CASSWGDRAVEKLFF
15	TRBV18	TRBJ1-1	TRBD1	many	CASSGDRGINTEAFF
14	TRBV27	TRBJ1-1	NA	NA	CASSFLGGTTEAFF
17	TRBV4-1	TRBJ2-1	TRBD2	many	CASSQEKELAGINEQFF
10	TRBV20-1	TRBJ2-1	NA	many	CSANVNEQFF
13	TRBV6-1	TRBJ1-2	NA	NA	CASSEARLDGYTF
15	TRBV28	TRBJ2-7	NA	many	CASRTGQGRIYEQYF
16	TRBV5-1	TRBJ1-4	NA	few	CASSLVVGVPNEKLFF
14	TRBV18	TRBJ1-2	NA	few	CASSPLSTNYGYTF
19	TRBV4-1	TRBJ2-3	TRBD2	many	CASSQHPGLAGDSTDTQYF
15	TRBV28	TRBJ1-4	NA	NA	CASSEKLGLNEKLFF
14	TRBV7-9	TRBJ2-5	TRBD2	many	CASSLAGGQETQYF
16	TRBV20-1	TRBJ2-3	TRBD2	many	CSAPERTSGRTDTQYF
16	TRBV6-5	TRBJ1-1	NA	NA	CASSYSRGQRHTEAFF
16	TRBV7-6	TRBJ2-2	TRBD1	many	CASSLVNRGLTGELFF
15	TRBV9	TRBJ2-7	TRBD2	many	CASSAGTSGYYEQYF
16	TRBV6-6	TRBJ2-3	TRBD2	many	CASSPGTSGGKDTQYF
16	TRBV20-1	TRBJ2-5	TRBD2	many	CSAAGTSGRVQETQYF
14	TRBV3-1	TRBJ2-1	NA	many	CASSEMAAHNEQFF
11	TRBV29-1	TRBJ2-5	NA	many	CSSGKQETQYF
15	TRBV14	TRBJ2-7	NA	few	CASSQVSGSSYEQYF
14	TRBV28	TRBJ1-5	NA	NA	CASSLRGRDQPQHF
19	TRBV6-2/TRBV6-3	TRBJ2-3	TRBD2	many	CASSYSGTSGSPGTDTQYF